A selection of T cell receptor beta chains follows, all from one sample in a study of siplizumab effects on memory and regulatory T cells. The data were produced by immunoSEQ multiplex PCR, yet TCRdb's version contains in-frame clones alone and is incomplete. This table holds some 15,000 clones, around 49% found once. The antigens of these receptors remain unknown. The sequencing sample was made of CFSE-low (dividing) CD4+ T cells sorted from an allogeneic mixed lymphocyte reaction. Receptor source: a human donor in good health; the cells came from an allogeneic mixed lymphocyte reaction. The CDR3 runs from the conserved cysteine through the conserved F or W. The D gene is left open where the match is weak. Expanded clones are given a class, and other clones once, few, many or no size at all.

v_gene	abundance	d_gene	j_gene	CDR3nt	CDR3aa
TRBV6-5	medium-sized	.	TRBJ1-6	TGTGCCAGCAGTTACTCGTTTGCGGGCAGTTCACCCCTCCACTTT	CASSYSFAGSSPLHF
TRBV9	.	TRBD2	TRBJ2-3	TGTGCCAGCAGCGCGGGGGGGACTAGCGACTATACGCAGTATTTT	CASSAGGTSDYTQYF
TRBV5-4	.	TRBD1	TRBJ2-7	TGTGCCAGCAGCTTGGCCGGGACAGAGTACTTC	CASSLAGTEYF
TRBV7-9	few	.	TRBJ2-2	TGTGCCAGCAGCTTAGCGGGACATAACACCGGGGAGCTGTTTTTT	CASSLAGHNTGELFF
TRBV11-2	few	.	TRBJ1-1	TGTGCCAGCAGCTTAGTCCTTGGGAACACTGAAGCTTTCTTT	CASSLVLGNTEAFF
TRBV15	few	.	TRBJ1-3	TGTGCCACCAGCAGAGTAGTTTCTGGAAACACCATATATTTT	CATSRVVSGNTIYF
TRBV6-5	.	.	TRBJ2-7	TGTGCCACCGGGGGGGACAGGGCGCACGAGCAGTACTTC	CATGGDRAHEQYF
TRBV29-1	.	TRBD1	TRBJ2-2	TGCAGCGCCGACAGGGGGCACACCGGGGAGCTGTTTTTT	CSADRGHTGELFF
TRBV10-3	.	.	TRBJ2-7	TGTGCCGCATCCGGGCCGGGGGCGATCGAGCAGTACTTC	CAASGPGAIEQYF
TRBV18	few	.	TRBJ2-5	TGTGCCAGCTCAGCGCAGGGTAGCGGAGAGACCCAGTACTTC	CASSAQGSGETQYF